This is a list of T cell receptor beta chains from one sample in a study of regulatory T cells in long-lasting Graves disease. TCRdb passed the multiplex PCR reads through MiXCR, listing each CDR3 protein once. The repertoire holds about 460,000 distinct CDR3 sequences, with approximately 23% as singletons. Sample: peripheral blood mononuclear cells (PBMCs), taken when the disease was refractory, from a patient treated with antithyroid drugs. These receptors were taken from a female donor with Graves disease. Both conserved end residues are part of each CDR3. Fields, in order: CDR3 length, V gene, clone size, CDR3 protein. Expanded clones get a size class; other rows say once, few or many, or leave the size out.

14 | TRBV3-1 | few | CASSLESGATEAFF
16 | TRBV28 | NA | CASSTSRAASNQPQHF
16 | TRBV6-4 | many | CASSDSDRASGYGYTF
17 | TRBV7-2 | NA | CASSLSMRESYNSPPHF
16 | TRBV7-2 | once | CASSPLGQGTTDTQYF
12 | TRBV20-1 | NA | CSASRGQYEQYF
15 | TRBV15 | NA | CATSRGGITGNIQYF
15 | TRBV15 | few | CATSRGDRGLYGYTF
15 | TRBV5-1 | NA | CASRVTGLTSEKLFF
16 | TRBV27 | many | CASSSSDVLAGEKLFF
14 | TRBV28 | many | CASSRQYSNQPQHF
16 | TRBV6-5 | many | CASSYEPGATNEKLFF
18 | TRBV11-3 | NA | CASSLDPWTSGTSYEQYF
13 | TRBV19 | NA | CASSGVVEETQYF
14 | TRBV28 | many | CASSDSGISYEQYF
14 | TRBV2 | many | CASSRDGYNSPLHF
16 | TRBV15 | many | CATTTDRVGGRETQYF
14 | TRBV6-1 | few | CASTRDRDNTEAFF
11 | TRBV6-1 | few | CASDRPGELFF
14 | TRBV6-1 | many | CASTQTGSSYEQYF
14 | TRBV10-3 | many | CANPVDRDSYEQYF
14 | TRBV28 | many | CASTKTGAAYEQYF
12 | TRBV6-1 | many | CASSMDDYGYTF
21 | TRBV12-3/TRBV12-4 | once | CASSSWGGLAGGREAKNIQYF
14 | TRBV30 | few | CAWSVRRAASEAFF
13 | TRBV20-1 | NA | CSATTGSGNTIYF
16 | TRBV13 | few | CASSPSSDRGLEKLFF
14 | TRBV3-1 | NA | CASSQEAFVTEAFF
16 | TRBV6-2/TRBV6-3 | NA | CASSYSGVPNQETQYF
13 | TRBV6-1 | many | CANSKTVNTEAFF
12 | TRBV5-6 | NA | CASRRGVYEQYF
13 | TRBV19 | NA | CASSKRLNTEAFF
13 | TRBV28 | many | CASSGAGGREAFF
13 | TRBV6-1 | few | CASTGRGGTEAFF
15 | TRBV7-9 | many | CASSLPTGAVETQYF
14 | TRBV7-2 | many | CASSSRRDTGELFF
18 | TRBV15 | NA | CATSRDLADISRNTEAFF
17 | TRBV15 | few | CATSRADGYLSTDTQYF
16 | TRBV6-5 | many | CASSYSTGAFTGELFF
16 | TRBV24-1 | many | CATSDRQTSNTGELFF
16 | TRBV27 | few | CASSLYPDATNEKLFF
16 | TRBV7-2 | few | CASSLPLRQSNQPQHF
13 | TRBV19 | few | CASSPGLPYGYTF
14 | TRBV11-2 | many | CASSSGILRGEQYF
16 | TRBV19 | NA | CASSIPPRDRVQPQHF
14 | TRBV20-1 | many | CSASLTGEGETQYF
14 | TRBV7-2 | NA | CASSFDPNTDTQYF
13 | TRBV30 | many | CAWGRGNQETQYF
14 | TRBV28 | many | CASRGTDSNQPQHF